These 26 T cell receptor beta chains came from one sample sequenced in a study of T cell responses to AZD1222 COVID-19 vaccine (dated by TCRdb to about 2021). The time point label on this specimen signifies: baseline before first vaccination. Libraries were built with the immunoSEQ multiplex PCR assay. Entries here come from immuneACCESS through TCRdb and include only in-frame sequences with V and J called. Some clones fail to appear in such tables; in the studies checked, an unresolved V gene covers under half of the shortfall, and the cause of the remainder is unknown. The sample records approximately 150,000 clones, about 91% of which are singletons. Less than 2.5% of the sample comes from the top ten. Sequences were derived from peripheral blood, sampled on day 0 of AZD1222 vaccination. The receptor set was obtained from an adult in good health.

The chain recombines TRBV3-1 (or the pseudogene TRBV3-2) with TRBJ2-7; 8 positions match TRBD2. CDR1 LGHDT and CDR2 YNNKEL come from the germline V gene (reference sequence). The CDR3 is made up of 17 amino acids. With V trimmed by 0 bases and J by 4 bases, 11 bases remained unmatched. The DNA for the CDR3 is TGTGCCAGCAGCCAAGATCCCGGCCAGCGGGGGCCGTACGAGCAGTACTTC. Translation gives CASSQDPGQRGPYEQYF.

The CDR3, as DNA: TGTGCCATCAGTGAGTCGGGTGTGCTCCGGGAAAAACTGTTTTTT. Its translation is CAISESGVLREKLFF. The rearrangement joins TRBV10-3 to TRBJ1-4; D remains ambiguous. Germline assignment: CDR1 ENHRY and CDR2 SYGVKD. Trimming cost V 0 bases and J 8 bases, with 13 bases left between them. The CDR3 covers 15 residues.

V usage is TRBV27 and J usage is TRBJ2-7; 7 nucleotides line up with TRBD1. The CDR3 is made up of 15 amino acids. Germline V gene data show CDR1 as MNHEY and CDR2 as SMNVEV (reference sequence). V trimming: 3 bases; J trimming: 2 bases; junction bases outside the gene matches: 7. The CDR3 loop reads CASSFGQEATYEQYF. The DNA for the CDR3 is TGTGCCAGCAGTTTCGGACAGGAGGCGACCTACGAGCAGTACTTC.

CDR3 residues: CASSFSGIDTEAFF. In nucleotides, the CDR3 is TGTGCCAGCAGCTTCTCGGGGATTGACACTGAAGCTTTCTTT. The V and J genes are TRBV7-3 and TRBJ1-1; the D is unclear. With 3 bases removed from V and 3 bases from J, the gap between germline ends came to 11 bases. This CDR3 comprises 14 residues. Looked up from germline, CDR1 is SGHTA and CDR2 is FQGTGA.

The V gene is TRBV5-8, the J gene TRBJ2-5; D gene ambiguous. Germline assignment: CDR1 SGHTS and CDR2 YDEGEE. This CDR3 is built from 14 residues. The germline V and J ends were trimmed by 4 bases and 4 bases, with 14 bases remaining between them. DNA for the CDR3: TGTGCCAGCAGCCCTGGATGGGCCACAGAGACCCAGTACTTC. This encodes CASSPGWATETQYF. The whole variable domain, remainder taken from reference TRBV5-8 and TRBJ2-5, is EAGVTQSPTHLIKTRGQQATLRCSPISGHTSVYWYQQALGLGLQFLLWYDEGEERNRGNFPPRFSGRQFPNYSSELNVNALELEDSALYLCASSPGWATETQYFGPGTRLLVL.

A note on this clone: Compared with germline, one end of the junction differs, possibly owing to a read error. The chain combines TRBV7-3 with TRBJ1-1; TRBD1 is a possible D gene (5 bases). The CDR3 runs 15 residues. From germline, CDR1 is SGHTA and CDR2 FQGTGA. CDR3 bases: TGTGCCAGCAGCCTAACTCGGGACGGAAACACTGAAGCTTTCTTT. Its translation: CASSLTRDGNTEAFF.

The genes are TRBV4-1 and TRBJ2-1; TRBD2 agrees at 8 bases. Per germline, CDR1 MGHRA and CDR2 YSYEKL. V trimming: 1 base; J trimming: 7 bases; junction bases outside the gene matches: 12. The CDR3 has 17 residues. CDR3 sequence reads: CASSQGGAASGWNEQFF. CDR3 bases: TGCGCCAGCAGCCAAGGGGGTGCGGCTAGCGGGTGGAATGAGCAGTTCTTC.

The V call is TRBV5-4, the J call TRBJ2-3, with 8 bases aligning to TRBD1. V lost 0 bases, J lost 5 bases, and 8 bases stayed unmatched. The germline CDR1 and CDR2 sequences are SGHNT and YYREEE (reference sequence). The CDR3 runs 16 residues. CDR3 bases: TGTGCCAGCAGCTTGGCCGGCAGGGGGCTTGGAGATACGCAGTATTTT. Its translation: CASSLAGRGLGDTQYF.

V and J are TRBV5-1 and TRBJ1-6; D not resolved. V gave up 0 bases and J gave up 4 bases, with 11 bases separating them. The germline CDR1 and CDR2 sequences are SGHRS and YFSETQ. The CDR3 runs to 16 residues. CDR3 loop: CASSLVAAYYNSPLHF. CDR3 sequence (DNA): TGCGCCAGCAGCTTGGTAGCTGCCTATTATAATTCACCCCTCCACTTT.

The rearrangement uses TRBV5-5 and TRBJ2-2; a possible D gene is TRBD2 (5 bases). Germline CDR1 and CDR2: SGHKS and YYEKEE (reference sequence). The CDR3 loop spans 20 amino acids. Trimming removed 0 bases at V and 1 base at J, with 22 bases between. The CDR3 loop is CASSLVGKTGVIGNTGELFF. In nucleotides, the CDR3 is TGTGCCAGCAGCTTGGTCGGAAAGACCGGGGTGATCGGGAACACCGGGGAGCTGTTTTTT.

The V gene is TRBV12-3 or TRBV12-4, the J gene TRBJ2-7, with D tentatively TRBD1 or TRBD2 (6 bases each). This CDR3 is built from 12 residues. V lost 3 bases, J lost 6 bases, and 9 bases lay in between. In DNA form, the CDR3 reads TGTGCCAGCAGTTTGGGGGGCGGCGAGCAGTACTTC. Protein sequence: CASSLGGGEQYF.

The chain couples TRBV27 to TRBJ2-7; D is ambiguous. With 0 bases removed from V and 0 bases from J, the gap between germline ends came to 9 bases. The germline CDR1 and CDR2 sequences are MNHEY and SMNVEV (reference sequence). The CDR3 length is 15 residues. The CDR3 nucleotides read TGTGCCAGCAGTTTATCATTCCCAGTCTCCTACGAGCAGTACTTC. This gives the protein CASSLSFPVSYEQYF.

The chain is built from TRBV9 and TRBJ2-6; TRBD2 might be the D (5 bases). Germline CDR1 reads SGDLS; CDR2 reads YYNGEE. This CDR3 spans 19 amino acids. The ends were cut back, 1 base at V and 0 bases at J, with 17 bases in the middle. The CDR3 nucleotides read TGTGCCAGCAGCGTAAAGACCTGGACGGGGAGCTCTGGGGCCAACGTCCTGACTTTC. It specifies CASSVKTWTGSSGANVLTF. Using reference TRBV9 and TRBJ2-6 for the parts outside the CDR3, the full variable domain is DSGVTQTPKHLITATGQRVTLRCSPRSGDLSVYWYQQSLDQGLQFLIQYYNGEERAKGNILERFSAQQFPDLHSELNLSSLELGDSALYFCASSVKTWTGSSGANVLTFGAGSRLTVL.

The V call is TRBV7-2, the J call TRBJ2-5, with TRBD1 matching over 8 bases. The CDR3 is 15 residues long. The ends lost 0 bases at V and 7 bases at J; junction bases unmatched: 7. CDR1 and CDR2 (germline): SGHTA, FQGNSA. Here the CDR3 reads CASSLASTGVGTQYF. CDR3 in DNA: TGTGCCAGCAGCTTAGCGTCGACAGGGGTAGGGACCCAGTACTTC.

This clone was recorded only once. The J gene is TRBJ2-5, the V gene TRBV9; TRBD1 or TRBD2 may be the D gene (5 bases each). Trimming pared 4 bases from V and 5 bases from J, leaving 15 bases between. The CDR3 length is 14 residues. Looked up from germline, CDR1 is SGDLS and CDR2 is YYNGEE. The CDR3 sequence: CASSQVLWGETQYF. The CDR3 nucleotides read TGTGCCAGCAGCCAAGTTCTCTGGGGGGAGACCCAGTACTTC.

The chain links TRBV2 to TRBJ1-5; D call uncertain. The length of the CDR3 is 15 residues. CDR1 SNHLY and CDR2 FYNNEI come from the germline V gene. V lost 1 base and J 9 bases, leaving 16 bases between the germline ends. CDR3 region: CASSEGPDGLGPQHF. The CDR3 DNA reads TGTGCCAGCAGTGAAGGGCCCGACGGGCTAGGGCCCCAGCATTTT.

The chain recombines TRBV3-1 (or the pseudogene TRBV3-2) with TRBJ1-2; D is perhaps TRBD1 (6 bases). The CDR3 totals 14 residues. V lost 1 base and J 2 bases, leaving 8 bases between the germline ends. Per the germline V gene, CDR1 is LGHDT and CDR2 is YNNKEL (reference sequence). CDR3 amino acids: CASSQGTGNYGYTF. Written as DNA, the CDR3 is TGTGCCAGCAGCCAAGGAACAGGGAACTATGGCTACACCTTC.

CDR3 coding DNA: TGTGCCAGCAGCCAAGCCGGGACAGGGGGTATTCAGCCCCAGCATTTT. This sequence encodes CASSQAGTGGIQPQHF. V gene TRBV3-1 (or the pseudogene TRBV3-2) combines with J gene TRBJ1-5, with 11 bases fitting TRBD1. The CDR3 loop spans 16 amino acids. J gave up 6 bases and V 1 base, and 5 bases lay outside the gene matches. From germline, CDR1 is LGHDT and CDR2 YNNKEL (reference sequence).

The J gene is TRBJ1-4, the V gene TRBV28; D gene ambiguous. With 3 bases removed from V and 4 bases from J, the gap between germline ends came to 9 bases. Germline lookup yields CDR1 MDHEN and CDR2 SYDVKM. This CDR3 spans 14 amino acids. CDR3 sequence (DNA): TGTGCCAGCAGTTTGGCAGGAAATAATGAAAAACTGTTTTTT. It codes for CASSLAGNNEKLFF.

The V and J genes are TRBV10-3 and TRBJ2-1; tentatively, D is TRBD2 (6 bases). The ends were cut back, 7 bases at V and 0 bases at J, with 10 bases in the middle. Per germline, CDR1 ENHRY and CDR2 SYGVKD. The CDR3 is 14 residues long. The CDR3, as DNA: TGTGCCATCAATGCGGGATACTCCTACAATGAGCAGTTCTTC. Translating it yields CAINAGYSYNEQFF.

V gene TRBV6-5 combines with J gene TRBJ1-4, with 8 bases matching TRBD1. CDR3 size: 11 residues. Germline values: CDR1 MNHEY, CDR2 SVGAGI. V gave up 6 bases and J gave up 13 bases; unmatched junction bases: 4. The CDR3 sequence: CASRVDRGLFF. The CDR3 coding sequence is TGTGCCAGCAGGGTCGACAGGGGACTGTTTTTT.

V gene TRBV19 combines with J gene TRBJ2-3; D remains unclear. CDR3 length equals 14 residues. Trimming shortened V by 1 base and J by 2 bases, and 7 bases separated the two germline ends. Germline V gene lookup returns CDR1 LNHDA and CDR2 SQIVND (reference sequence). CDR3 residues: CASSIGVYTDTQYF. CDR3 DNA sequence: TGTGCCAGTAGTATAGGGGTCTACACAGATACGCAGTATTTT.

Only one count was recorded for this clone. This chain uses TRBV5-6 with TRBJ1-5, with D uncertain. The germline V gene encodes CDR1 SGHDT and CDR2 YYEEEE. The CDR3 has 14 amino acids. V was cut by 5 bases and J by 10 bases, with 19 bases left in between. The CDR3 region is CASSSGGTSDPQHF. CDR3 DNA: TGTGCCAGCAGTTCGGGCGGTACTAGCGATCCCCAGCATTTT.

This clone showed up just once. V gene TRBV28 combines with J gene TRBJ2-3; D remains unclear. Per germline, CDR1 MDHEN and CDR2 SYDVKM. The CDR3 has 13 amino acids. V lost 3 bases to trimming and J lost 4 bases, with 8 bases between them. Here the CDR3 DNA reads TGTGCCAGCAGTTTTACCACCCCAGATACGCAGTATTTT. Amino acids: CASSFTTPDTQYF.

The J gene is TRBJ2-2, the V gene TRBV19; D not certain. The ends were cut back, 6 bases at V and 4 bases at J, with 15 bases in the middle. The CDR3 covers 15 residues. CDR1 and CDR2 from the germline V gene are LNHDA and SQIVND (reference sequence). CDR3 bases: TGTGCCAGTAGAACCGGACCGGTGGGCACCGGGGAGCTGTTTTTT. Translated, it gives CASRTGPVGTGELFF.

The chain has TRBV6-2 or TRBV6-3 and TRBJ2-1; D call uncertain. The CDR3 contains 13 residues. The ends were cut back, 5 bases at V and 10 bases at J, with 15 bases in the middle. Germline CDR1 is MNHEY and CDR2 is SVGEGT. This chain's CDR3 is CASSTRIPREQFF. The CDR3 DNA sequence: TGTGCCAGCAGTACACGTATCCCCCGGGAGCAGTTCTTC.